This T cell receptor (beta chain) was retrieved from a study of blood T cell repertoires in COVID-19. The CDR3 consists of 17 residues. The junction had 22 bases not matched to a gene; V was cut back by 4 bases and J by 15 bases. The germline gives CDR1 MDHEN, CDR2 SYDVKM. The repertoire was sequenced with immunoSEQ multiplex PCR; TCRdb's copy has only in-frame clones and lacks some. This table has about 270,000 clones, 82% appearing once. The J gene is TRBJ2-1, the V gene TRBV28, with 9 bases aligning to TRBD2. The TCR was taken from a woman aged 18-29 years with acute or convalescent COVID-19. The sequencing input was peripheral blood. The CDR3 is CASSSPWDSGSGFGPFF. CDR3 nucleotides: TGTGCCAGCAGTTCCCCTTGGGATAGCGGGAGTGGATTTGGTCCGTTCTTC.